Below, one T cell receptor beta chain is given with its context. The antigen is undetermined. TCRdb re-analysed the RT-PCR reads in MiXCR, keeping a single row per CDR3 protein. The table lists roughly 500,000 distinct CDR3 sequences, 16% of them singletons. The source of the sample is a study of response to subunit inactivated influenza vaccine. Study findings and constraints: With each seasonal influenza vaccination, the authors suggested, few new T cells are recruited.

The sequencing used CD4+ T cells sorted from PBMCs, collected less than 30 months after vaccination. This TCR was recovered from a man aged 50 to 69 who received an inactivated influenza vaccine.

CDR3 sequence: CASSAQGALAHEQYF. The CDR3 nucleotides are TGTGCCAGCAGTGCACAGGGGGCCCTAGCCCACGAGCAGTACTTC. V and J are TRBV2 and TRBJ2-7; 9 bases align to TRBD1. Germline CDR1 reads SNHLY; CDR2 reads FYNNEI. The CDR3 is made up of 15 amino acids. V dropped 4 bases and J dropped 5; count of bases not matched to a gene: 9. Based on the CDR3 plus reference TRBV2 and TRBJ2-7, the full variable domain is EPEVTQTPSHQVTQMGQEVILRCVPISNHLYFYWYRQILGQKVEFLVSFYNNEISEKSEIFDDQFSVERPDGSNFTLKIRSTKLEDSAMYFCASSAQGALAHEQYFGPGTRLTVT.